The clone carrying this T cell receptor beta chain came up a few times. Its antigen is undetermined. This sample stems from a study of T-cell memory formation after mild COVID-19. Study background: Largely donor-specific TCR clusters were found. Overall study results and limits: Pre-infection memory held some responding clones, suggesting pre-existing cross-reactive T cells responded. SARS-CoV-2 specificity of second-wave clones peaking day 37 was unconfirmed.

TCRdb processed the 5' RACE reads anew with MiXCR; each CDR3 protein has one entry. The sample lists a few hundred thousand distinct CDR3 sequences; about 13% were seen once. This CDR3 comprises 17 residues. Per the germline V gene, CDR1 is LGHNA and CDR2 is YNFKEQ. V lost 0 bases to trimming and J lost 6 bases, with 18 bases between them. The origin of this receptor is a young man who had mild COVID-19 (a few samples of this study predate the infection). Cell type and time point are not known. The chain joins TRBV4-2 to TRBJ2-4, with D possibly being TRBD1 or TRBD2 (5 bases each). The material sequenced was PBMCs or a T cell subset sorted from them (not recorded which). The CDR3 nucleotides read TGTGCCAGCAGCCAAGATAGGCCAGGGCTTGGGGGAAACATTCAGTACTTC. This translates into CASSQDRPGLGGNIQYF.